This T cell receptor (beta chain) was sequenced in a study of blood T cells in healthy people across ages. The overall study: About one barcoded beta molecule per two T cells came from capture by template switching.

This CDR3 is 13 amino acids long. V lost 9 bases to trimming and J lost 6 bases; unmatched junction nucleotides: 8. Study observations and caveats: Diversity was higher, and naive CD4+ cells more numerous, in long-lived donors than in aged donors.

Regarding this clonotype: What it binds is unknown.

Using a J-beta primer mix together with a sample-barcoded 5' primer, a second PCR was run for roughly 6 to 12 cycles. There were at least 2.5 million CDR3-containing paired-end reads obtained from each sample. In TCRdb, the 5' RACE reads were re-called with MiXCR into one record per CDR3 protein. The data contain 580,000 or so distinct CDR3 sequences, around 48% of them singletons. Sample: blood. This TCR was recovered from a man older than 75 in good health. The chain combines TRBV12-3 or TRBV12-4 with TRBJ1-5, with TRBD1 identical over 7 bases. CDR3 nucleotide sequence: TGTGCCAGTAGGGACAGCCGGGGTCAGCCCCAGCATTTT. It is translated as CASRDSRGQPQHF.